These T cell receptor beta chains were read from a single sample in a study of blood T cell repertoires in COVID-19. Only in-frame clones appear in the TCRdb table, and some are missing; sequencing was by immunoSEQ multiplex PCR. Here the sample spans some 95,000 clones, 85% to 95% being singletons. What was sequenced was peripheral blood. Receptor source: a human donor with active COVID-19. The donor label of this sample is uncertain. The CDR3 runs from the conserved cysteine through the conserved F or W. D genes are given only for firm matches. A clone size is listed for some rows: how often the clone was seen (once, few, many), or a class if it is expanded.

V: TRBV2
D: TRBD1
size: NA
J: TRBJ2-2
CDR3: CASSGGTGAGELFF
DNA: TGTGCCAGCAGTGGAGGGACAGGGGCCGGGGAGCTGTTTTTT

V: TRBV5-5
D: NA
size: NA
J: TRBJ2-2
CDR3: CASTLGLLSGELFF
DNA: TGTGCCAGCACCCTGGGGCTATTATCCGGGGAGCTGTTTTTT

V: TRBV7-9
D: NA
size: NA
J: TRBJ1-2
CDR3: CASTAGADYGYTF
DNA: TGTGCCAGCACCGCAGGGGCGGACTATGGCTACACCTTC

V: TRBV6-1
D: NA
size: NA
J: TRBJ1-2
CDR3: CASSESGILNYGYTF
DNA: TGTGCCAGCAGTGAATCAGGGATCCTTAACTATGGCTACACCTTC

V: TRBV24-1
D: NA
size: NA
J: TRBJ2-7
CDR3: CATSDLRGYEQYF
DNA: TGTGCCACCAGTGATTTGAGGGGCTACGAGCAGTACTTC

V: TRBV4-2
D: NA
size: NA
J: TRBJ1-5
CDR3: CASSQDLTGWNQPQHF
DNA: TGTGCCAGCAGCCAAGATCTTACAGGGTGGAATCAGCCCCAGCATTTT

V: TRBV4-2
D: TRBD2
size: few
J: TRBJ2-7
CDR3: CASSQDLGTSSEQYF
DNA: TGTGCCAGCAGCCAAGATCTTGGGACTAGCTCCGAGCAGTACTTC

V: TRBV5-1
D: TRBD2
size: NA
J: TRBJ2-2
CDR3: CASTPQRGGLNTGELFF
DNA: TGCGCCAGCACCCCTCAGCGCGGGGGATTGAACACCGGGGAGCTGTTTTTT

V: TRBV10-3
D: NA
size: NA
J: TRBJ1-5
CDR3: CAISESLNQPQHF
DNA: TGTGCCATCAGTGAGTCTCTCAATCAGCCCCAGCATTTT

V: TRBV2
D: NA
size: NA
J: TRBJ1-1
CDR3: CASMTGTEAFF
DNA: TGTGCCAGCATGACAGGTACTGAAGCTTTCTTT

V: TRBV7-8
D: NA
size: NA
J: TRBJ2-7
CDR3: CASSFNEGYEQYF
DNA: TGTGCCAGCAGCTTCAACGAGGGCTACGAGCAGTACTTC